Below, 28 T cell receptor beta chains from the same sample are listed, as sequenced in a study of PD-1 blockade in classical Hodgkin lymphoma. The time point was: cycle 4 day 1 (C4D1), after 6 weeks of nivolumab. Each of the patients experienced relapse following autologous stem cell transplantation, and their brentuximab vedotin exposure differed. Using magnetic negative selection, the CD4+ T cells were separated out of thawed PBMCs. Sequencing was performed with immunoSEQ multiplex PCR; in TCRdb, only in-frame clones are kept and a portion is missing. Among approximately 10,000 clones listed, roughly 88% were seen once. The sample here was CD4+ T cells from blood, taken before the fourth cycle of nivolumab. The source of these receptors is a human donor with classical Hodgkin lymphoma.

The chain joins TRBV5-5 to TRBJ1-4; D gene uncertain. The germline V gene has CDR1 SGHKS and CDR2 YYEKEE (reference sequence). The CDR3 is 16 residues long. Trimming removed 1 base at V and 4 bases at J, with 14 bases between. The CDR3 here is CASSLNAFPGNEKLFF. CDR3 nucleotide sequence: TGTGCCAGCAGCTTGAACGCGTTCCCGGGTAATGAAAAACTGTTTTTT.

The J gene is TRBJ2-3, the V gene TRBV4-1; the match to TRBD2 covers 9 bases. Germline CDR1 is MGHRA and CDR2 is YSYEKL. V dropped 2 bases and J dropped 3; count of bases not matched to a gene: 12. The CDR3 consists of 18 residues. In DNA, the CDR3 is TGCGCCAGCAGCCAATCTGGCGGGAGGGGCGGCCTTACAGATACGCAGTATTTT. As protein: CASSQSGGRGGLTDTQYF.

CDR3 DNA sequence: TGTGCCAGCAGCAGAACGACACAGGGTTGGTCACCCCTCCACTTT. Translating gives CASSRTTQGWSPLHF. The rearrangement joins TRBV27 to TRBJ1-6; a weak D match, TRBD1 (6 bases). The CDR3 is 15 amino acids. The germline V gene encodes CDR1 MNHEY and CDR2 SMNVEV (reference sequence). Between the trimmed V and J ends, which lost 6 bases and 10 bases, there was a span of 19 bases.

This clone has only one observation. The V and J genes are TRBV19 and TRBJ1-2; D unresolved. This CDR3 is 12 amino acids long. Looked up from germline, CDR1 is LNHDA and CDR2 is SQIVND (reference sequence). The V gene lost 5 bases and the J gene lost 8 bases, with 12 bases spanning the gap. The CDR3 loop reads CASSPQFGGYTF. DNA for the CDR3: TGTGCCAGTAGTCCCCAGTTCGGAGGCTACACCTTC.

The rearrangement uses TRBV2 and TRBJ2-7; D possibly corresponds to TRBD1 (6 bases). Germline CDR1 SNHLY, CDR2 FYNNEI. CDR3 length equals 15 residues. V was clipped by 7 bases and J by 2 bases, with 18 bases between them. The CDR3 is CASILTPQGTYEQYF. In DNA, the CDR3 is TGTGCCAGCATCCTTACTCCCCAGGGGACCTACGAGCAGTACTTC.

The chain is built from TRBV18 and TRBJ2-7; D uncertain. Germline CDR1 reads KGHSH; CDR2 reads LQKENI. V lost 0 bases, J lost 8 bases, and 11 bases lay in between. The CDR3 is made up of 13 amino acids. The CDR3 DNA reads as TGTGCCAGCTCACCACCGGGCTCACCTCAGCAGTACTTC. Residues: CASSPPGSPQQYF.

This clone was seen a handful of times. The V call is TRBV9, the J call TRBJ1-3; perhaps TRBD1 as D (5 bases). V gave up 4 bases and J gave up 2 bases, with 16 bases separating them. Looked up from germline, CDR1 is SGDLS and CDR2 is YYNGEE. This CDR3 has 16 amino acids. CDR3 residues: CASSLGGDVAGNTIYF. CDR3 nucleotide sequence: TGTGCCAGCAGCCTTGGGGGGGATGTGGCTGGAAACACCATATATTTT.

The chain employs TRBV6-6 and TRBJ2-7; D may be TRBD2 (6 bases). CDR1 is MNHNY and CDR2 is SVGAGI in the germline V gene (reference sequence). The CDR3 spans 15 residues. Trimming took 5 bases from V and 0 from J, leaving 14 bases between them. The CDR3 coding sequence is TGTGCCAGCAGTGGCGGGACTCGGGCCTCCTACGAGCAGTACTTC. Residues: CASSGGTRASYEQYF.

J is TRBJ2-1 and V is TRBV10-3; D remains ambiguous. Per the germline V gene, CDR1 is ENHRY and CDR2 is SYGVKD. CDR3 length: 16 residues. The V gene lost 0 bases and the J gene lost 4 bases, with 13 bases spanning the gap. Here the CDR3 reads CAISESWENQYNEQFF. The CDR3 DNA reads TGTGCCATCAGTGAGTCGTGGGAAAATCAGTACAATGAGCAGTTCTTC.

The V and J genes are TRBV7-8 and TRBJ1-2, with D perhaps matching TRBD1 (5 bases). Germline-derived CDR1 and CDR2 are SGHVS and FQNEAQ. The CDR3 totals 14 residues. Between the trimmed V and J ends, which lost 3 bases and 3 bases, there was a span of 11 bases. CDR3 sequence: CASSLGRDYYGYTF. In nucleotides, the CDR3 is TGTGCCAGCAGCTTGGGCAGGGACTACTATGGCTACACCTTC.

The CDR3 loop reads CASSPGQKSPLHF. The CDR3 DNA is TGTGCCAGTTCCCCGGGACAAAAATCACCCCTCCACTTT. This chain connects TRBV18 to TRBJ1-6; TRBD1 is a possible D gene (6 bases). There are 13 residues in the CDR3. The germline V and J ends were trimmed by 9 bases and 10 bases, with 16 bases remaining between them. Germline loops: CDR1 KGHSH, CDR2 LQKENI.

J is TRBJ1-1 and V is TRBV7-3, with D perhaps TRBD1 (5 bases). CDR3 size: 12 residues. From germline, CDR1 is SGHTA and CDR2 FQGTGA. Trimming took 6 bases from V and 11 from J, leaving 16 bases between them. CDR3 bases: TGTGCCAGCAGTAACCAGGGAGGCGACGCTTTCTTT. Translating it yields CASSNQGGDAFF. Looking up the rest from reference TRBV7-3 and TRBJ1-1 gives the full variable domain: GAGVSQTPSNKVTEKGKYVELRCDPISGHTALYWYRQSLGQGPEFLIYFQGTGAADDSGLPNDRFFAVRPEGSVSTLKIQRTERGDSAVYLCASSNQGGDAFFGQGTRLTVV.

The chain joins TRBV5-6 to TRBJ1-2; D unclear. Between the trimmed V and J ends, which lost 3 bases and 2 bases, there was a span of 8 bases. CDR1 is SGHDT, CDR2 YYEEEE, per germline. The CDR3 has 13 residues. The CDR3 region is CASSWTSNYGYTF. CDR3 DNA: TGTGCCAGCAGCTGGACCTCCAACTATGGCTACACCTTC.

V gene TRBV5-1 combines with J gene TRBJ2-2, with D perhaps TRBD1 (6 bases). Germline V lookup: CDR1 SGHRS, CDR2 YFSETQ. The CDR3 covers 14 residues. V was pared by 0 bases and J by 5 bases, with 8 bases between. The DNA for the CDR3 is TGCGCCAGCAGCTTGGACAGGGTTACCGGGGAGCTGTTTTTT. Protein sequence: CASSLDRVTGELFF.

The CDR3: CASSPTGLVGYTF. The DNA of the CDR3 is TGTGCCAGCAGTCCGACAGGGTTGGTTGGCTACACCTTC. J is TRBJ1-2 and V is TRBV7-9; TRBD1 matches at 7 bases. Losses at the gene ends were 6 bases for V and 7 bases for J; bases not matched to a gene: 8. The CDR3 covers 13 residues. Germline CDR1 reads SEHNR; CDR2 reads FQNEAQ (reference sequence).

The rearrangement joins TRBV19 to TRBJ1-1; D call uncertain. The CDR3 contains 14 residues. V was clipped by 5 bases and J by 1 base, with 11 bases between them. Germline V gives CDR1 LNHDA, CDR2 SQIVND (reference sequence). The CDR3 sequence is CASSFRGANTEAFF. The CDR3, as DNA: TGTGCCAGTAGTTTTCGGGGAGCGAACACTGAAGCTTTCTTT.

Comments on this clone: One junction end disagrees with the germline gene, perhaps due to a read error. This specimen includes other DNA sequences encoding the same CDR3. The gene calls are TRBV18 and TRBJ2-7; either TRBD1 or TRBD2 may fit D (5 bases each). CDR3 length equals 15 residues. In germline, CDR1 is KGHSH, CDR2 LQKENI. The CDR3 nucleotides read TGTGCCAGTTCACCGGGGACGCTCGGCTCCTACGAGCAGTACTTC. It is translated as CASSPGTLGSYEQYF.

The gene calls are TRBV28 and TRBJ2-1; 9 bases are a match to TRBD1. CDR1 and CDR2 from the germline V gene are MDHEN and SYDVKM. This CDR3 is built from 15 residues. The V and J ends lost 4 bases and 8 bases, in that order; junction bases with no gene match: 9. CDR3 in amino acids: CASSWGQGLMDEQFF. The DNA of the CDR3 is TGTGCCAGCAGTTGGGGACAGGGATTGATGGATGAGCAGTTCTTC.

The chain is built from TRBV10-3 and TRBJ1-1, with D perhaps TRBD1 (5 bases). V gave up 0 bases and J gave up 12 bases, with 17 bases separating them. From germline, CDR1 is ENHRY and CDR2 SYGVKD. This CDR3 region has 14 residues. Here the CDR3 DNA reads TGTGCCATCAGTGAGTCGTCGATGGGGGGTAGATCTTTCTTT. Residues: CAISESSMGGRSFF.

The CDR3 loop is CATSRDGLAATSSYNEQFF. The CDR3 DNA reads as TGTGCCACCAGCAGAGACGGACTAGCGGCTACGAGCTCCTACAATGAGCAGTTCTTC. The genes are TRBV15 and TRBJ2-1; 10 positions agree with TRBD2. The CDR3 covers 19 residues. Per the germline V gene, CDR1 is LNHNV and CDR2 is YYDKDF (reference sequence). J gave up 0 bases and V 0 bases, and 8 bases lay outside the gene matches.

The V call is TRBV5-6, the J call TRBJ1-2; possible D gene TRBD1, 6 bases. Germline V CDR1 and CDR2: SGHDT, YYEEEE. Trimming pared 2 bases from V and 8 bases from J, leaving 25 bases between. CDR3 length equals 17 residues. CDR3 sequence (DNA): TGTGCCAGCAGCTTATGGGCAACAAACAGGGCGCCCTCCGGCTACACCTTC. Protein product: CASSLWATNRAPSGYTF.

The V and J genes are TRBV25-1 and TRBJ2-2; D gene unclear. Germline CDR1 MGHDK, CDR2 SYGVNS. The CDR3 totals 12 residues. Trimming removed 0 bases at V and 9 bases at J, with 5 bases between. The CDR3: CASSEYSRELFF. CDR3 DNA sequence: TGTGCCAGCAGTGAATATTCCCGGGAGCTGTTTTTT.

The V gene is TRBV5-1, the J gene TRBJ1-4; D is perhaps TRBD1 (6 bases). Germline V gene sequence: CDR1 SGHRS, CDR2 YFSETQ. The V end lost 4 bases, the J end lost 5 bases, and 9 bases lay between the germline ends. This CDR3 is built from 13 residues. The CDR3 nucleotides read TGCGCCAGCAGCCACAGGGAGAATGAAAAACTGTTTTTT. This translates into CASSHRENEKLFF. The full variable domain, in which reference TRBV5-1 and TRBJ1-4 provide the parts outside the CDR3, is KAGVTQTPRYLIKTRGQQVTLSCSPISGHRSVSWYQQTPGQGLQFLFEYFSETQRNKGNFPGRFSGRQFSNSRSEMNVSTLELGDSALYLCASSHRENEKLFFGSGTQLSVL.

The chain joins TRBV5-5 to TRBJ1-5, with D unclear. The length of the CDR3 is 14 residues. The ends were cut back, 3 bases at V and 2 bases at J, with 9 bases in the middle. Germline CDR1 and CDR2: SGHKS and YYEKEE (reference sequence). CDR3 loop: CASSSMGGNQPQHF. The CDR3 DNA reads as TGTGCCAGCAGCTCCATGGGAGGCAATCAGCCCCAGCATTTT.

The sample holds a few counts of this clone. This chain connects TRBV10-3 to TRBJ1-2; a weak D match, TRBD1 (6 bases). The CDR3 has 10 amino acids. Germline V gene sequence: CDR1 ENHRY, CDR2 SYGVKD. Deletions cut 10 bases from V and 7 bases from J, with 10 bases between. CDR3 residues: CATGTSGYTF. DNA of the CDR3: TGTGCCACCGGGACATCTGGCTACACCTTC.

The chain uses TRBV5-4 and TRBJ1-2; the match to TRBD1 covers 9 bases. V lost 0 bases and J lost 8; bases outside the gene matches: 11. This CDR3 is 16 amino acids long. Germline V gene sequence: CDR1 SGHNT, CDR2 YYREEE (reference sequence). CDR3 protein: CASSLALLQGAGGYTF. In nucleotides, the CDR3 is TGTGCCAGCAGCTTGGCCTTATTACAGGGGGCTGGGGGCTACACCTTC.

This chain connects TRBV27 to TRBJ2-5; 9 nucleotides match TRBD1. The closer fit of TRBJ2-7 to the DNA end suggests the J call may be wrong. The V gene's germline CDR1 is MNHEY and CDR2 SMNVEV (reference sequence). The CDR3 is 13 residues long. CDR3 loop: CASSPGQGYEQYF. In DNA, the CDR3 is TGTGCCAGCAGTCCGGGACAGGGCTACGAGCAGTACTTC.

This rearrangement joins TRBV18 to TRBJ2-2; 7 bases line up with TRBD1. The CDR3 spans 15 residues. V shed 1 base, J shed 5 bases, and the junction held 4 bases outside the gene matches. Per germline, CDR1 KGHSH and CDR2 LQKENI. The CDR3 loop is CASSPQGAGTGELFF. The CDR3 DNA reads TGTGCCAGCTCACCACAGGGGGCTGGAACCGGGGAGCTGTTTTTT.